These T cell receptor beta chains were read from a single sample in a study of shared T cell receptors in the human thymus. Assay used: immunoSEQ multiplex PCR; TCRdb lists only in-frame clones, some missing. The sample has about 400,000 clones; just under 95% are singletons. Source material: thymocytes. The receptors were sampled from a human donor. Both conserved end residues are part of each CDR3. D genes are given only for firm matches. Size is stated for part of the rows, as once, few or many counts, or as a class when the clone is expanded.

abundance | j_gene | d_gene | v_gene | CDR3nt | CDR3aa
. | TRBJ2-7 | TRBD1 | TRBV6-1 | TGTGCCAGCAGTGCTTCCGGGACAGGAAAGCAGTACTTC | CASSASGTGKQYF
. | TRBJ2-7 | . | TRBV2 | TGTGCCAGCAGTGAAGCGCTCTACCGGGACCGCTACTACGAGCAGTACTTC | CASSEALYRDRYYEQYF
. | TRBJ2-5 | TRBD2 | TRBV5-1 | TGCGCCAGCAGCTCCTTTAGCGGGAGGGCCGAGGGACAAGAGACCCAGTACTTC | CASSSFSGRAEGQETQYF
. | TRBJ2-7 | . | TRBV5-1 | TGCGCCAGCAGCCCAGACAGGCCCCCTTGGGAGCAGTACTTC | CASSPDRPPWEQYF
. | TRBJ2-5 | TRBD1 | TRBV6-1 | TGTGCCAGCAGGGACCGGGACAGGGCAGGGGACCAGTACTTC | CASRDRDRAGDQYF
. | TRBJ2-7 | TRBD2 | TRBV7-9 | TGTGCCAGCAGCCTTAGCGGGGGAGCTGGCTACGAGCAGTACTTC | CASSLSGGAGYEQYF
. | TRBJ2-7 | TRBD2 | TRBV5-4 | TGTGCCAGCAGCGTCAATACGCTAGCGGGACGGCGCTCCTACGAGCAGTACTTC | CASSVNTLAGRRSYEQYF
. | TRBJ1-3 | . | TRBV2 | TGTGCCAGCAGTGATGGACCGAGGGTGGACACCATATATTTT | CASSDGPRVDTIYF
. | TRBJ1-4 | TRBD1 | TRBV28 | TGTGCCAGCAGTTTGGGCCCAAAAGGACAGGGAGAATCTACTAATGAAAAACTGTTTTTT | CASSLGPKGQGESTNEKLFF
. | TRBJ1-5 | TRBD1 | TRBV28 | TGTGCCAGCAGCACGCCAAAGACAGGGGACCAGCCCCAGCATTTT | CASSTPKTGDQPQHF
. | TRBJ1-3 | . | TRBV27 | TGTGCCAGCAGTTCCCCCTGTGGGTTT | CASSSPCGF
. | TRBJ1-1 | . | TRBV2 | TGTGCCAGCATCTCAAAATCAGCTTTCTTT | CASISKSAFF
. | TRBJ2-3 | . | TRBV19 | TGTGCCAGTAGTATTCTTGAGAGCACAGATACGCAGTATTTT | CASSILESTDTQYF
. | TRBJ2-7 | . | TRBV27 | TGTGCCAGCAGTTCACGACAGGTCGGGGGTTACGAGCAGTACTTC | CASSSRQVGGYEQYF
. | TRBJ1-4 | . | TRBV7-2 | TGTGCCAGCAGCCTGGAGGGGTCCCCTAATGAAAAACTGTTTTTT | CASSLEGSPNEKLFF
. | TRBJ2-7 | . | TRBV28 | TGTGCCAGCAGCTATAGTGGCGGGGACCCGAGCTATTACGAGCAGTACTTC | CASSYSGGDPSYYEQYF
. | TRBJ2-2 | . | TRBV7-6 | TGTGCCAGCAGCGACACGACGGCGAACACCGGGGAGCTGTTTTTT | CASSDTTANTGELFF
. | TRBJ2-7 | . | TRBV27 | TGTGCCAGCAGTCCCCCCCCCTACGAGCAGTACTTC | CASSPPPYEQYF
once | TRBJ2-7 | . | TRBV6-6 | TGTGCCAGCAGTTCGAGGAGGGGAACAGGGAACTACGAGCAGTACTTC | CASSSRRGTGNYEQYF
. | TRBJ2-1 | TRBD2 | TRBV4-2 | TGTGCCAGCACCGGGCGGCGGGCGGGGCTACTAGCGGAGGGGAGTGAGCAGTTCTTC | CASTGRRAGLLAEGSEQFF
. | TRBJ1-2 | . | TRBV4-3 | TGCGCCAGCAGCCAGGGACCTCACCGGAGCTATGGCTACACCTTC | CASSQGPHRSYGYTF
. | TRBJ2-7 | TRBD2 | TRBV27 | TGTGCCAGCAGTTTACTGGGACTAGCAAACGAGCAGTACTTC | CASSLLGLANEQYF
. | TRBJ1-4 | . | TRBV29-1 | TGCAGCGCCCTGACAGTTAATGAAAAACTGTTTTTT | CSALTVNEKLFF
. | TRBJ2-2 | . | TRBV28 | TGTGCCAGCTCCCTGGGACCAAACACCGGGGAGCTGTTTTTT | CASSLGPNTGELFF
. | TRBJ2-3 | . | TRBV28 | TGTGCCAGCAGGTCGTGGGGGAGTTCATGGACAGATACGCAGTATTTT | CASRSWGSSWTDTQYF
. | TRBJ2-3 | . | TRBV7-9 | TGTGCCAGCAGCTTGGAGAGGTGGAGGGGCACAGATACGCAGTATTTT | CASSLERWRGTDTQYF
. | TRBJ2-7 | . | TRBV25-1 | TGTGCCAGCAGGAGTACAGGCCTTCGCCCAATACACTACGAGCAGTACTTC | CASRSTGLRPIHYEQYF
. | TRBJ1-5 | . | TRBV28 | TGTGCCAGCAGTTTGGTCCAGGGAATCCCTAGCAATCAGCCCCAGCATTTT | CASSLVQGIPSNQPQHF
. | TRBJ2-7 | . | TRBV25-1 | TGTGCCAGCAGTGAATCGGTCATTCGAGCGCCCCACGAGCAGTACTTC | CASSESVIRAPHEQYF
. | TRBJ1-1 | . | TRBV7-3 | TGTGCCAGCAGCTTATACGGGGGCAGGCTCCTTACAGGTGTTCCGATGAACACTGAAGCTTTCTTT | CASSLYGGRLLTGVPMNTEAFF
. | TRBJ2-3 | TRBD2 | TRBV19 | TGTGCCAGTAGTATAGATCTAGGGGTAGCGGGAGGGCGGGCAGATACGCAGTATTTT | CASSIDLGVAGGRADTQYF
. | TRBJ2-1 | . | TRBV7-7 | TGTGCTAGCAGTAATACAAAAGACCATGAGCAGTTCTTC | CASSNTKDHEQFF
once | TRBJ2-3 | TRBD2 | TRBV11-3 | TGTGCCAGCAGCTTAGGGCGGGAGGGCACAGATACGCAGTATTTT | CASSLGREGTDTQYF
. | TRBJ2-5 | . | TRBV30 | TGTGCCTGGGCCCGGCGGGGCGGGGAGACCCAGTACTTC | CAWARRGGETQYF
. | TRBJ2-5 | . | TRBV28 | TGTGCCAGCAGTTTGAAACAAGAGACCCAGTACTTC | CASSLKQETQYF
. | TRBJ2-7 | . | TRBV7-6 | TGTGCCAGCAGCAGGTTGGAGGATCCCGAGCAGTACTTC | CASSRLEDPEQYF
. | TRBJ2-6 | TRBD1 | TRBV27 | TGTGCCAGCAGTTTAACCACGGACAGGGGCGGTTCTTCTGGGGCCAACGTCCTGACTTTC | CASSLTTDRGGSSGANVLTF
. | TRBJ2-2 | . | TRBV6-4 | TGTGCCAGCAGTGACCGGACGGTCGCGAACACCGGGGAGCTGTTTTTT | CASSDRTVANTGELFF
once | TRBJ1-4 | TRBD1 | TRBV11-2 | TGTGCCAGCAGCCGACAGGGGTTTAGCGAAAAACTGTTTTTT | CASSRQGFSEKLFF
. | TRBJ1-2 | . | TRBV4-2 | TGTGCCAGCAGCCAAGCGTCCGTCGTCGGAGGTTTGTTCTATGGCTACACCTTC | CASSQASVVGGLFYGYTF
. | TRBJ1-3 | . | TRBV28 | TGTGCCACGTACCCAGGGTTAGGTGGAAACACCATATATTTT | CATYPGLGGNTIYF
. | TRBJ2-2 | . | TRBV6-5 | TGTGCCAGCAGACAGGGTACCGGGGAGCTGTTTTTT | CASRQGTGELFF
. | TRBJ1-3 | . | TRBV9 | TGTGCCAGCAGCGTAGTCGGTAAGGGTTCCGACACCATATATTTT | CASSVVGKGSDTIYF
. | TRBJ2-7 | TRBD2 | TRBV9 | TGTGCCAGCAGCGTAGGGGCGGGAGGCGATCCAGGCCTGTACTTC | CASSVGAGGDPGLYF
. | TRBJ1-1 | . | TRBV10-2 | TGCGCCAGCAGTGAGTCGAGGTACAGGATGAACACTGAAGCTTTCTTT | CASSESRYRMNTEAFF